This T cell receptor (beta chain) was identified in a study of cytomegalovirus exposure and HLA in healthy donors. The CDR3 length is 17 residues. The J segment lost 4 bases and the V segment lost 4 bases, leaving 16 bases of the junction unmatched. The germline CDR1 and CDR2 sequences are SGHDT and YYEEEE. General study points: The later analysis indicated that the majority of CMV-associated TCR beta chains appeared HLA-restricted. Under in vitro conditions, a few CMV-associated chains were confirmed as specific for CMV antigens. There were several of the most significant clusters that appeared linked to common viral pathogens in a later analysis. Prediction of most subjects' HLA-A and HLA-B alleles by TCR beta sequences was reportedly accurate.

Remarks on this clone: What it binds is not known.

PCR used 60 Vbeta primers and 13 Jbeta primers. The table came from immunoSEQ multiplex PCR; TCRdb's copy has only in-frame clones and leaves some out. This sample has approximately 190,000 clones; around 82% occur once, and the top ten carry more than 1.5%. This TCR came from a man aged 40-55 years in good health and CMV-seropositive. The chain employs TRBV5-6 and TRBJ1-2; 7 positions agree with TRBD1. Material for sequencing was PBMCs. The CDR3 DNA sequence: TGTGCCAGCAGCACCCGGGACAGAACCCCAATAATCTATGGCTACACCTTC. Translating it yields CASSTRDRTPIIYGYTF.